Shown below are 3 T cell receptor beta chains from a single sample sequenced in a study of blood T cell repertoires in COVID-19. The table came from immunoSEQ multiplex PCR; TCRdb's copy has only in-frame clones and leaves some out. The sample has about 90,000 clones, around 88% seen once. The sample consisted of peripheral blood. Receptors were obtained from an elderly man with active or convalescent COVID-19.

The chain is built from TRBV5-1 and TRBJ1-1; D is unclear. V was trimmed by 4 bases and J by 1 base, leaving 14 bases between them. CDR1 is SGHRS and CDR2 is YFSETQ in the germline V gene. The CDR3 runs 15 residues. CDR3 in amino acids: CASSELGSPNTEAFF. CDR3 nucleotide sequence: TGCGCCAGCAGCGAACTAGGATCACCGAACACTGAAGCTTTCTTT.

This clone was counted a few times. J is TRBJ2-7 and V is TRBV30, with a possible D match to TRBD2 (5 bases). The CDR3 has 16 amino acids. Germline CDR1 and CDR2: GTSNPN and SVGIG (reference sequence). Deletions cut 0 bases from V and 0 bases from J, with 15 bases between. The CDR3 region is CAWSVFGLTSSYEQYF. The CDR3 DNA follows: TGTGCCTGGAGTGTATTTGGCCTTACTAGCTCCTACGAGCAGTACTTC.

The V and J genes are TRBV18 and TRBJ2-5, with D perhaps TRBD1 (6 bases). The CDR3 runs 18 residues. Germline CDR1 is KGHSH and CDR2 is LQKENI. Trimming pared 3 bases from V and 5 bases from J, leaving 25 bases between. Here the CDR3 DNA reads TGTGCCAGCTCACCGCGGACAGTTGGTGGAGGAGTCGGGGAGACCCAGTACTTC. It yields the protein CASSPRTVGGGVGETQYF.